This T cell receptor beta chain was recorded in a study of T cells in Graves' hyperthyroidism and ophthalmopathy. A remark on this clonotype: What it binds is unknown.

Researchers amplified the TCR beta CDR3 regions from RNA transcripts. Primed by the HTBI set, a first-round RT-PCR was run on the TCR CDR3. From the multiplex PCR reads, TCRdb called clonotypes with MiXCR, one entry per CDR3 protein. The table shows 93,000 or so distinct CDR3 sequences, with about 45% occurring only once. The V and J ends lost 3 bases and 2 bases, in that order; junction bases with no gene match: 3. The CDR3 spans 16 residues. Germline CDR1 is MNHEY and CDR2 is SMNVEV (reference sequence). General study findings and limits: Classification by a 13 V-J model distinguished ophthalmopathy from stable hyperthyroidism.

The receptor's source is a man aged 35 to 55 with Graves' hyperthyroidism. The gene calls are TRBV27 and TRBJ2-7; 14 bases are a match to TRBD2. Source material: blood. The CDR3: CASSFSGLAGAYEQYF. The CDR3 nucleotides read TGTGCCAGCAGTTTTTCGGGACTAGCGGGAGCCTACGAGCAGTACTTC.